This paragraph covers one TCR beta chain sequence. These data originate in a study of blood T cell repertoires in COVID-19. The CDR3 spans 17 residues. Profiled with immunoSEQ multiplex PCR; TCRdb holds only in-frame clones, not every one. The data show approximately 190,000 clones, about 88% seen once. The chain couples TRBV21-1 to TRBJ1-2; the D call in the table, TRBD1, was not verified against the DNA. TRBV21-1 is shown as a pseudogene. The TCR was taken from a man aged 25 to 45 with active or convalescent COVID-19. The sequencing input was peripheral blood. The CDR3 sequence is CASSPNPGQGADYGYTF. The DNA of the CDR3 is TGTGCCAGCAGCCCAAACCCCGGACAGGGGGCTGACTATGGCTACACCTTC.